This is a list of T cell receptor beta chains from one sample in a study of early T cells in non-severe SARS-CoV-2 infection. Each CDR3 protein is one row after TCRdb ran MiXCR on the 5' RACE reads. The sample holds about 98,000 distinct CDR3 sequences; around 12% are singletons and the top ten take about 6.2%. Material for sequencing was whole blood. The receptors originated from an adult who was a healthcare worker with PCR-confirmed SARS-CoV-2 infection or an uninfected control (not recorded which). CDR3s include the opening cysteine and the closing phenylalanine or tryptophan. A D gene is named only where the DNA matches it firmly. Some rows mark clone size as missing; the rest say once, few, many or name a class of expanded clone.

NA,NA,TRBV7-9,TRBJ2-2,CASSPAGLDAGELFF,TGTGCCAGCAGCCCGGCGGGCCTGGACGCCGGGGAGCTGTTTTTT
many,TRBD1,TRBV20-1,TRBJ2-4,CSAMGQGNIQYF,TGCAGTGCTATGGGACAGGGAAACATTCAGTACTTC
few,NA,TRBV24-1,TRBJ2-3,CATRRGSTDTQYF,TGTGCCACCAGGAGGGGCAGCACAGATACGCAGTATTTT
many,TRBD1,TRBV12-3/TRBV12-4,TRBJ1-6,CASSLAPRGPNSPLHF,TGTGCCAGCAGTTTAGCGCCGAGGGGGCCCAATTCACCCCTCCACTTT
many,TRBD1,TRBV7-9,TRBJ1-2,CASTRGQASYGYTF,TGTGCCAGCACGCGAGGACAGGCATCCTATGGCTACACCTTC
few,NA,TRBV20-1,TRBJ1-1,CSAWVVAEAFF,TGCAGTGCTTGGGTGGTCGCTGAAGCTTTCTTT
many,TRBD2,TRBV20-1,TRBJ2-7,CSATPGTSVHEQYF,TGCAGTGCTACCCCCGGGACTAGTGTCCACGAGCAGTACTTC
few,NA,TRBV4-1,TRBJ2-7,CASSQGTNYEQYF,TGCGCCAGCAGCCAAGGGACCAATTACGAGCAGTACTTC
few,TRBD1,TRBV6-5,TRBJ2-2,CASSYSTGTGVTGELFF,TGTGCCAGCAGTTACTCTACCGGGACAGGGGTAACCGGGGAGCTGTTTTTT
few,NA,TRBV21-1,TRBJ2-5,CACSKGETQYF,TGTGCCTGCAGCAAGGGAGAGACCCAGTACTTC